This TCR beta chain came from a study of blood T cells in healthy people across ages. The CDR3 length is 14 residues. Germline assignment: CDR1 SQVTM and CDR2 ANQGSEA. At least 6.5 million PBMCs were isolated per sample. Study-wide results and limits: Underestimates were what the diversity estimates from one million T cells were considered to be. Samples with more naive T cells showed higher observed beta diversity.

About this clonotype itself: Its antigen is unknown.

It was with a sample-barcoded 5' primer and a J-beta primer mix that a second PCR of roughly 6 to 11 cycles was run. TCRdb reanalysed the 5' RACE reads using MiXCR and keeps one entry per CDR3 protein. The sample includes roughly 800,000 distinct CDR3 sequences, about 62% of them seen just once. This chain connects TRBV29-1 to TRBJ2-4; a weak D match, TRBD1 (7 bases). The DNA end favors TRBJ2-7, so the J call may be wrong. The sample taken for sequencing was blood. The TCR sequence derives from a young man in good health. This chain's CDR3 is CSVESDRDFNEQYF. The CDR3 DNA sequence: TGCAGCGTTGAGTCAGACAGGGACTTCAACGAGCAGTACTTC.